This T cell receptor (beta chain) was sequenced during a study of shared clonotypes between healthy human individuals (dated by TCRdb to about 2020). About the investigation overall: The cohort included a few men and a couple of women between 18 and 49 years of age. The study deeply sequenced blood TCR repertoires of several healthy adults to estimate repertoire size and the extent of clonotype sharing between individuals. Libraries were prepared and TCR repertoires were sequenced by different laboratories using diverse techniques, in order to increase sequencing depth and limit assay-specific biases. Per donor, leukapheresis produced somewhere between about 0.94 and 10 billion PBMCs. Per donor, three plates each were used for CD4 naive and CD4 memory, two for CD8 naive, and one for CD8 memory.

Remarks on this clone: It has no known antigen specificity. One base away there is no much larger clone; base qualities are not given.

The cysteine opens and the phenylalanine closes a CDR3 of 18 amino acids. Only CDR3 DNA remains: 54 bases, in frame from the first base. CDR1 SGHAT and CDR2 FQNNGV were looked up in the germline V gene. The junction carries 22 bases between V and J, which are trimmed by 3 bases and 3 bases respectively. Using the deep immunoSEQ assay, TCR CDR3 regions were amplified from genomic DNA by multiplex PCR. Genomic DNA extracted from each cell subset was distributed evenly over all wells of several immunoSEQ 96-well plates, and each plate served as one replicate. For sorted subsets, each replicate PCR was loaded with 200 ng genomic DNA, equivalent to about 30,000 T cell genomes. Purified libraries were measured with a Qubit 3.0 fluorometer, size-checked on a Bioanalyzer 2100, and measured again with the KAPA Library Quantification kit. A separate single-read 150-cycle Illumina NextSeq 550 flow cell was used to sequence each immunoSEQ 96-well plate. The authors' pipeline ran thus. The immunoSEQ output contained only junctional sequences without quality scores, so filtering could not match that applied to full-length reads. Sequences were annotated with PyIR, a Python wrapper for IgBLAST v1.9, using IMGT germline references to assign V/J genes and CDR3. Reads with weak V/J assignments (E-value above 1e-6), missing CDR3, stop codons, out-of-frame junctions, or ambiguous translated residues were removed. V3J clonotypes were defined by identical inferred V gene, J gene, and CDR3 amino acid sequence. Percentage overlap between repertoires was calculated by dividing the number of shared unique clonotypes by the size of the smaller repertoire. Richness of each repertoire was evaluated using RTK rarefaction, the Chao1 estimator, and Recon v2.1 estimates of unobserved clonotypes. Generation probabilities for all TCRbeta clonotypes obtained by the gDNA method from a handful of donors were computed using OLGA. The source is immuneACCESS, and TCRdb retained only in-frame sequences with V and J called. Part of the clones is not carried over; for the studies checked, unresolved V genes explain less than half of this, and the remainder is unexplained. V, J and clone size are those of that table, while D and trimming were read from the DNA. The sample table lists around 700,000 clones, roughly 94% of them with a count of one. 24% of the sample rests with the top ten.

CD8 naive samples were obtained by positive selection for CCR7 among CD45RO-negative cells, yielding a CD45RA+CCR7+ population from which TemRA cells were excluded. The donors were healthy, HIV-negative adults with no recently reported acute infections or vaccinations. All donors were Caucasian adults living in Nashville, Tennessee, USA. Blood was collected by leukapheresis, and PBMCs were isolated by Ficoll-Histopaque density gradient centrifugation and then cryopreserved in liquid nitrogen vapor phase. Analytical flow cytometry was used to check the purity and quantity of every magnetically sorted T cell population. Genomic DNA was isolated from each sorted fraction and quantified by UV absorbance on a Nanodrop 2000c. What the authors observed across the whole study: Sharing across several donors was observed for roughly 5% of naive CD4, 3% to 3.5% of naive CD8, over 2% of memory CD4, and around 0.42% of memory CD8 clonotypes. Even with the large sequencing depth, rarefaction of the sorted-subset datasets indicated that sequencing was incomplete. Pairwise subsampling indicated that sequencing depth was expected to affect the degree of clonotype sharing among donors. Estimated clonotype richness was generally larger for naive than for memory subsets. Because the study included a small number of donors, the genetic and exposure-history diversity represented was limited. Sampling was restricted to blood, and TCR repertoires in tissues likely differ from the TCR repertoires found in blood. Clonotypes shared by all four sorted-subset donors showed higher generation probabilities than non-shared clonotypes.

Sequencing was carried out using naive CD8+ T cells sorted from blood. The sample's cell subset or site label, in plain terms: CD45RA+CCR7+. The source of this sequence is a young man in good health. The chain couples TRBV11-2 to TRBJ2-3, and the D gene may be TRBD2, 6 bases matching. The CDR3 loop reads CASSFSPFRLRGTDTQYF. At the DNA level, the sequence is TGTGCCAGCAGCTTTAGTCCATTCCGACTACGGGGGACAGATACGCAGTATTTT.